One and the same sample provided the 2 T cell receptor beta chains below, sequenced in a study of T-cell memory formation after mild COVID-19. One entry per CDR3 protein, called by TCRdb with MiXCR from the 5' RACE reads. The profile covers more than 400,000 distinct CDR3 sequences, with around a sixth appearing a single time and over 9% taken by the ten largest. Sequencing input: PBMCs or a T cell subset sorted from them (not recorded which). The source is an adult woman who had mild COVID-19 (a few samples of this study predate the infection). Cell type and time point are not known.

This chain connects TRBV24-1 to TRBJ2-1; 9 nucleotides align to TRBD1. The germline V gene has CDR1 KGHDR and CDR2 SFDVKD. There are 16 residues in the CDR3. The ends lost 3 bases at V and 5 bases at J; junction bases unmatched: 7. The CDR3 region has the DNA TGTGCCACCAGTGATATCGACAGGGGGTTCAACAATGAGCAGTTCTTC. Amino acid sequence: CATSDIDRGFNNEQFF.

This clonotype turned up a few times. The gene calls are TRBV10-3 and TRBJ2-5; D ambiguous. CDR3 length: 16 residues. V lost 3 bases, J lost 4 bases, and 18 bases lay in between. Germline V gene data show CDR1 as ENHRY and CDR2 as SYGVKD. Here the CDR3 reads CAISDPRSEAGETQYF. In DNA form, the CDR3 reads TGTGCCATCAGTGACCCTCGGAGCGAGGCAGGAGAGACCCAGTACTTC.